The 8 T cell receptor beta chains in this list originate from one sample, sequenced in a study of T cell responses to AZD1222 COVID-19 vaccine. Data came from immunoSEQ multiplex PCR; TCRdb stores just in-frame clones and leaves some out. The profile shows roughly 120,000 clones, 92% of them singletons. The sample here was peripheral blood, taken on day 0 of AZD1222 vaccination. Receptors originate from an adult in good health.

The chain carries TRBV18 and TRBJ2-3, with D uncertain. There are 14 residues in the CDR3. Per the germline V gene, CDR1 is KGHSH and CDR2 is LQKENI. The germline V and J ends were trimmed by 1 base and 3 bases, with 8 bases remaining between them. The CDR3 protein is CASSPRHETDTQYF. DNA for the CDR3: TGTGCCAGCTCACCACGGCATGAGACAGATACGCAGTATTTT.

This chain joins TRBV4-3 and TRBJ1-6, with no clear D. Per the germline V gene, CDR1 is LGHNA and CDR2 is YSLEER. The CDR3 is 13 amino acids. V dropped 0 bases and J dropped 11 bases, with 8 bases sitting between them. CDR3 loop: CASSQDKGPPLHF. The DNA of the CDR3 is TGCGCCAGCAGCCAAGACAAGGGCCCACCCCTCCACTTT.

The V and J genes are TRBV7-8 and TRBJ2-1; D ambiguous. This CDR3 has 13 residues. Trimming pared 0 bases from V and 6 bases from J, leaving 6 bases between. Germline lookup yields CDR1 SGHVS and CDR2 FQNEAQ. The CDR3 reads CASSLATRNEQFF. The CDR3 DNA is TGTGCCAGCAGCTTAGCGACTCGCAATGAGCAGTTCTTC. Using reference TRBV7-8 and TRBJ2-1 for the parts outside the CDR3, the full variable domain is GAGVSQSPRYKVAKRGQDVALRCDPISGHVSLFWYQQALGQGPEFLTYFQNEAQLDKSGLPSDRFFAERPEGSVSTLKIQRTQQEDSAVYLCASSLATRNEQFFGPGTRLTVL.

The chain is built from TRBV6-6 and TRBJ1-2; a weak D match, TRBD1 (6 bases). Trimming removed 5 bases at V and 8 bases at J, with 15 bases between. CDR3 size: 13 residues. Germline V lookup: CDR1 MNHNY, CDR2 SVGAGI (reference sequence). CDR3 sequence: CASSRDNLWGYTF. In nucleotides, the CDR3 is TGTGCCAGCAGTAGGGACAACCTCTGGGGCTACACCTTC.

The genes are TRBV7-9 and TRBJ1-6; possibly TRBD1 for D (5 bases). V dropped 4 bases and J dropped 7 bases, with 8 bases sitting between them. CDR1 and CDR2 (germline): SEHNR, FQNEAQ (reference sequence). This CDR3 has 13 amino acids. The CDR3 sequence: CASSSGGNSPLHF. Here the CDR3 DNA reads TGTGCCAGCAGCTCGGGGGGAAATTCACCCCTCCACTTT.

This chain connects TRBV3-1 (or the pseudogene TRBV3-2) to TRBJ1-5, with TRBD1 matching over 9 bases. The CDR3 is made up of 19 amino acids. Trimming took 1 base from V and 0 from J; bases not matched to a gene: 10. CDR1 and CDR2 from the germline V gene are LGHDT and YNNKEL (reference sequence). This chain's CDR3 is CASSQASSGTGNSNQPQHF. Written as DNA, the CDR3 is TGTGCCAGCAGCCAAGCCTCATCCGGGACAGGGAATAGCAATCAGCCCCAGCATTTT.

The chain recombines TRBV7-2 with TRBJ2-5; the match to TRBD2 covers 7 bases. Germline lookup yields CDR1 SGHTA and CDR2 FQGNSA. The CDR3 contains 16 residues. V lost 1 base to trimming and J lost 4 bases; unmatched junction nucleotides: 9. The CDR3 is CASSLGRGGSRETQYF. For the CDR3, the DNA is TGTGCCAGCAGCTTAGGGCGGGGAGGGAGTCGAGAGACCCAGTACTTC. Complete variable domain (other parts from reference TRBV7-2 and TRBJ2-5): GAGVSQSPSNKVTEKGKDVELRCDPISGHTALYWYRQSLGQGLEFLIYFQGNSAPDKSGLPSDRFSAERTGGSVSTLTIQRTQQEDSAVYLCASSLGRGGSRETQYFGPGTRLLVL.

The chain joins TRBV6-2 or TRBV6-3 to TRBJ1-5; no reliable D call. Trimming shortened V by 5 bases and J by 9 bases, and 8 bases separated the two germline ends. Germline V gives CDR1 MNHEY, CDR2 SVGEGT. The CDR3 totals 11 residues. CDR3 DNA sequence: TGTGCCAGCAGTACCGGAGGGCCCCAGCATTTT. Translated, it gives CASSTGGPQHF.